The 25 T cell receptor beta chains listed next were all sequenced from one sample in a study of control samples from healthy donors and cancer patients. Generated by immunoSEQ multiplex PCR, the TCRdb table keeps only in-frame clones and is missing some. There are under 200,000 clones in the sample; 85% to 90% occur only once, and nearly 5% lies in the top ten. Sequenced sample: blood. The receptors were sampled from a woman aged 25 to 45 in good health.

The chain is built from TRBV5-4 and TRBJ1-5; D uncertain. The length of the CDR3 is 17 residues. V lost 4 bases and J lost 2, with 19 bases in between. Germline V gene sequence: CDR1 SGHNT, CDR2 YYREEE (reference sequence). The CDR3 spells CASSPSPKYLGNQPQHF. The CDR3 coding sequence is TGTGCCAGCAGCCCTTCACCCAAATACTTGGGCAATCAGCCCCAGCATTTT. The full variable domain, in which reference TRBV5-4 and TRBJ1-5 provide the parts outside the CDR3, is ETGVTQSPTHLIKTRGQQVTLRCSSQSGHNTVSWYQQALGQGPQFIFQYYREEENGRGNFPPRFSGLQFPNYSSELNVNALELDDSALYLCASSPSPKYLGNQPQHFGDGTRLSIL.

The V call is TRBV4-2, the J call TRBJ1-1; D is undetermined. Germline V CDR1 and CDR2: LGHNA, YNFKEQ. The V and J ends lost 1 base and 3 bases respectively, with 6 bases between them. This CDR3 has 13 residues. The chain's CDR3 is CASSQGSDTEAFF. The CDR3 DNA reads TGTGCCAGCAGCCAAGGGTCAGACACTGAAGCTTTCTTT.

This clone occurred once. The chain combines TRBV11-2 with TRBJ2-3; 11 positions match TRBD2. Germline trimming cut 0 bases from V and 6 bases from J; bases unmatched to any gene: 5. This CDR3 is built from 16 residues. Germline CDR1 is SGHAT and CDR2 is FQNNGV. The CDR3 nucleotides are TGTGCCAGCAGCTTAGATTGGGCTAGCGGGGGGGATACGCAGTATTTT. It specifies CASSLDWASGGDTQYF.

The rearrangement uses TRBV19 and TRBJ1-6, with TRBD1 matching 7 bases. With V trimmed by 6 bases and J by 5 bases, 4 bases remained unmatched. Germline V gives CDR1 LNHDA, CDR2 SQIVND (reference sequence). The CDR3 has 14 amino acids. The DNA of the CDR3 is TGTGCCAGTAGGAGAGACAGGGATAATTCACCCCTCCACTTT. Protein sequence: CASRRDRDNSPLHF. The whole variable domain, remainder taken from reference TRBV19 and TRBJ1-6, is DGGITQSPKYLFRKEGQNVTLSCEQNLNHDAMYWYRQDPGQGLRLIYYSQIVNDFQKGDIAEGYSVSREKKESFPLTVTSAQKNPTAFYLCASRRDRDNSPLHFGNGTRLTVT.

The chain links TRBV5-4 to TRBJ2-3; 8 nucleotides line up with TRBD2. The CDR3 totals 13 residues. V was clipped by 5 bases and J by 6 bases; unmatched bases: 5. The V gene's germline CDR1 is SGHNT and CDR2 YYREEE (reference sequence). The CDR3 reads CASSSGGADTQYF. DNA for the CDR3: TGTGCCAGCAGTTCGGGAGGGGCGGATACGCAGTATTTT.

V is TRBV19 and J is TRBJ1-1; tentative D call: TRBD1 (5 bases). This CDR3 comprises 15 residues. The germline gives CDR1 LNHDA, CDR2 SQIVND (reference sequence). V was clipped by 3 bases and J by 6 bases, with 17 bases between them. The CDR3 spells CASSIYPGARAEAFF. The CDR3 bases are TGTGCCAGTAGTATTTACCCCGGGGCTCGAGCTGAAGCTTTCTTT.

This clone was observed a handful of times. This chain connects TRBV5-4 to TRBJ2-7, with TRBD2 as a possible D gene (6 bases). From germline, CDR1 is SGHNT and CDR2 YYREEE (reference sequence). The V and J ends lost 4 bases and 2 bases respectively, with 16 bases between them. The CDR3 sequence is 15 residues long. In nucleotides, the CDR3 is TGTGCCAGCAGCCCGGGGCGGGAACCACCCTACGAGCAGTACTTC. This encodes CASSPGREPPYEQYF.

The chain employs TRBV14 and TRBJ1-2, with TRBD1 matching over 7 bases. The V segment lost 1 base and the J segment 4 bases; nucleotides outside the gene matches: 9. The CDR3 has 16 amino acids. Germline assignment: CDR1 SGHDN and CDR2 FVKESK. CDR3 in amino acids: CASSQVGTELRYGYTF. CDR3 nucleotide sequence: TGTGCCAGCAGCCAAGTTGGGACAGAACTACGCTATGGCTACACCTTC.

The V and J genes are TRBV7-8 and TRBJ2-7, with D maybe TRBD1 (6 bases). CDR1 and CDR2 from the germline V gene are SGHVS and FQNEAQ. Trimming left V 3 bases short and J 1 base short, with 10 bases between. The CDR3 consists of 14 residues. The CDR3 region is CASSFPGQSYEQYF. The CDR3 DNA is TGTGCCAGCAGCTTCCCGGGACAATCCTACGAGCAGTACTTC.

The V gene is TRBV27, the J gene TRBJ1-2; no clear D. Germline V lookup: CDR1 MNHEY, CDR2 SMNVEV (reference sequence). The CDR3 covers 15 residues. V lost 4 bases to trimming and J lost 2 bases, with 14 bases between them. The CDR3 sequence is CASSYGSNGNYGYTF. The CDR3 coding sequence is TGTGCCAGCAGTTATGGCAGCAACGGAAACTATGGCTACACCTTC.

The chain has TRBV4-1 and TRBJ2-5; 9 nucleotides line up with TRBD1. CDR3 length: 15 residues. Looked up from germline, CDR1 is MGHRA and CDR2 is YSYEKL. V trimming: 4 bases; J trimming: 5 bases; junction bases outside the gene matches: 8. CDR3 bases: TGCGCCAGCAGCCGGAGACAGGGGGTGGCGGAGACCCAGTACTTC. This encodes CASSRRQGVAETQYF.

This chain uses TRBV7-9 with TRBJ1-1, with D perhaps TRBD1 (5 bases). The CDR3 covers 14 residues. Per the germline V gene, CDR1 is SEHNR and CDR2 is FQNEAQ (reference sequence). V lost 0 bases, J lost 4 bases, and 9 bases lay in between. The CDR3 sequence: CASSLAGDGTEAFF. The CDR3, as DNA: TGTGCCAGCAGCTTAGCAGGGGACGGCACTGAAGCTTTCTTT.

The genes are TRBV21-1 and TRBJ1-2; TRBD1, the table's D call, was not compared with the DNA. TRBV21-1 is reported as a pseudogene. This CDR3 has 15 residues. The CDR3 sequence: CASSKVAGINGGYTF. In nucleotides, the CDR3 is TGTGCCAGCAGCAAAGTCGCAGGGATAAACGGTGGCTACACCTTC.

The chain combines TRBV7-9 with TRBJ2-7; D unresolved. From germline, CDR1 is SEHNR and CDR2 FQNEAQ (reference sequence). This CDR3 contains 13 residues. Between the trimmed V and J ends, which lost 1 base and 6 bases, there was a span of 10 bases. The CDR3 loop reads CASSLDGVGEQYV. The CDR3 DNA follows: TGTGCCAGCAGCTTAGATGGGGTCGGCGAGCAGTACGTC.

This chain uses TRBV5-6 with TRBJ1-5, with TRBD1 as a possible D gene (5 bases). From germline, CDR1 is SGHDT and CDR2 YYEEEE. V gave up 2 bases and J gave up 0 bases, with 9 bases separating them. The CDR3 covers 15 residues. CDR3 region: CASSFFRASNQPQHF. Written as DNA, the CDR3 is TGTGCCAGCAGCTTTTTCAGGGCTAGCAATCAGCCCCAGCATTTT.

The V call is TRBV6-6, the J call TRBJ1-4, with 7 bases matching TRBD1. CDR3 length: 14 amino acids. The germline V gene encodes CDR1 MNHNY and CDR2 SVGAGI (reference sequence). Trimming cost V 6 bases and J 7 bases; bases outside gene matches: 8. In DNA, the CDR3 is TGTGCCAGCAGCTCACAGGGGAAAAGTGAAAAACTGTTTTTT. This sequence encodes CASSSQGKSEKLFF.

The chain links TRBV19 to TRBJ2-7; TRBD2 agrees at 7 bases. Per germline, CDR1 LNHDA and CDR2 SQIVND (reference sequence). V dropped 5 bases and J dropped 4; count of bases not matched to a gene: 11. The CDR3 contains 15 residues. For the CDR3, the DNA is TGTGCCAGTAGTCCAACCCGGGCGGGAGCTTACGAGCAGTACTTC. This encodes CASSPTRAGAYEQYF.

CDR3 sequence (DNA): TGTGCCAGTAGTATAGATTACGGAGGGTCCACGAACACTGAAGCTTTCTTT. Its translation: CASSIDYGGSTNTEAFF. This chain connects TRBV19 to TRBJ1-1; unclear D gene. Germline V gives CDR1 LNHDA, CDR2 SQIVND (reference sequence). CDR3 length: 17 residues. Trimming shortened V by 0 bases and J by 1 base, and 15 bases separated the two germline ends. Complete variable domain (other parts from reference TRBV19 and TRBJ1-1): DGGITQSPKYLFRKEGQNVTLSCEQNLNHDAMYWYRQDPGQGLRLIYYSQIVNDFQKGDIAEGYSVSREKKESFPLTVTSAQKNPTAFYLCASSIDYGGSTNTEAFFGQGTRLTVV.

The CDR3 reads CASSPSAFLGDEQYF. Written as DNA, the CDR3 is TGTGCCAGCAGCCCCTCGGCCTTCCTGGGGGACGAGCAGTACTTC. The chain has TRBV9 and TRBJ2-7; D tentatively fits TRBD1 or TRBD2 (5 bases each). V lost 4 bases and J lost 5, with 19 bases in between. CDR1 SGDLS and CDR2 YYNGEE come from the germline V gene. CDR3 length: 15 residues.

This clone was counted a single time. The CDR3, as DNA: TGTGCCAGCAGAGGACAGGCTGAAGCTTTCTTT. It translates to CASRGQAEAFF. The gene calls are TRBV5-6 and TRBJ1-1, with 7 bases fitting TRBD1. The CDR3 length is 11 residues. Germline lookup yields CDR1 SGHDT and CDR2 YYEEEE. Trimming took 5 bases from V and 6 from J; bases not matched to a gene: 1.

The V call is TRBV5-4, the J call TRBJ1-2; D is unclear. Germline V gives CDR1 SGHNT, CDR2 YYREEE (reference sequence). V lost 3 bases and J lost 0, with 9 bases in between. The CDR3 is made up of 14 amino acids. The CDR3 here is CASSSEGANYGYTF. CDR3 nucleotide sequence: TGTGCCAGCAGCTCTGAGGGAGCTAACTATGGCTACACCTTC.

The chain uses TRBV5-6 and TRBJ2-7, with 7 bases aligning to TRBD2. V gave up 4 bases and J gave up 2 bases; unmatched junction bases: 6. This CDR3 has 14 amino acids. Germline loops: CDR1 SGHDT, CDR2 YYEEEE. CDR3 DNA sequence: TGTGCCAGCAGCCCCGGACTAGGGACCTACGAGCAGTACTTC. Its translation is CASSPGLGTYEQYF.

The rearrangement links TRBV19 to TRBJ2-1; no clear D. Trimming pared 5 bases from V and 2 bases from J, leaving 16 bases between. Germline V gives CDR1 LNHDA, CDR2 SQIVND (reference sequence). CDR3 length: 16 residues. In DNA form, the CDR3 reads TGTGCCAGTAGTCCCCGAGCCGTAGGAGCCTACAATGAGCAGTTCTTC. Translating it yields CASSPRAVGAYNEQFF.

A single count supports this clone. One base away lies a much larger clone, so this may be a sequencing read error. This chain joins TRBV6-5 and TRBJ2-7; 9 nucleotides align to TRBD1. In germline, CDR1 is MNHEY, CDR2 SVGAGI. This CDR3 has 14 amino acids. In DNA form, the CDR3 reads TGTACCAGCAGGGCACGACAGGGGGTACTCGAGCAGTACTTC. Protein sequence: CTSRARQGVLEQYF.

The chain recombines TRBV28 with TRBJ1-2, with D unclear. V lost 9 bases and J 6 bases, leaving 11 bases between the germline ends. Germline-derived CDR1 and CDR2 are MDHEN and SYDVKM. This CDR3 has 11 residues. CDR3 in amino acids: CASEWGDGYTF. CDR3 in DNA: TGTGCCAGTGAGTGGGGTGATGGCTACACCTTC.